These 8 T cell receptor beta chains share one sample of origin, sequenced in a study of CD8+ T cells in alopecia areata. RNA extraction was followed by reverse transcription into cDNA, which acted as the sequencing template. TCRdb keeps only in-frame clones here, not all; method: immunoSEQ multiplex PCR. Observed in the sample are 250,000 or so clones, none of them singletons. Cells that came from pooled cutaneous lymph nodes were sorted using CD4, CD8alpha, NKG2D, NKG2ACE and other markers. The sample taken for sequencing was CD4+ T cells sorted from a lymph node. These TCRs come from a C3H/HeJ mouse with alopecia areata. This mouse strain has H2-k as its MHC haplotype.

This clone occurred many times. Mouse gene names and germline throughout. The read halts 4 residues ahead of the CDR3 end, with the missing end drawn from the germline J gene. The V call is TRBV17, the J call TRBJ2-1; the match to TRBD2 covers 11 bases. The germline gives CDR1 MNHDT, CDR2 YYDKIL. Trimming removed 5 bases from V and 6 bases from J; junction bases left unmatched: 3. The CDR3 totals 14 residues. The CDR3 protein is CASSQGLGVAEQFF. CDR3 DNA (partial): TGTGCTAGCAGTCAGGGACTGGGGGTTGCT.

This clone was detected only a few times. Gene names and germline match the mouse. The read terminates 4 residues ahead of where the CDR3 ends, so the germline J gene completes it. The same CDR3 also results from other DNA sequences found in this sample. The chain carries TRBV1 and TRBJ2-7; TRBD1 aligns across 8 bases. The CDR3 loop spans 13 amino acids. Germline assignment: CDR1 NSQYPW and CDR2 LRSPGD (reference sequence). The sequenced part of the CDR3 DNA is TGCACCTGCAGTGCAAACAGGGGGTAT. Amino acids: CTCSANRGY. The entire CDR3 protein is CTCSANRGYEQYF.

This clone occurred a few times. Genes here carry mouse names. Read data end 4 residues before the CDR3 end; the end is taken from the germline J gene. V gene TRBV5 combines with J gene TRBJ2-2; TRBD1 is a possible D gene (5 bases). V lost 2 bases to trimming and J lost 4 bases, with 11 bases between them. This CDR3 is built from 15 residues. Germline V lookup: CDR1 LGHNA, CDR2 YNLKQL (reference sequence). CDR3 DNA, as far as it was read: TGTGCCAGCAGCCAACCCAGGGAGGGCACCGGG. Translated: CASSQPREGTG. The whole CDR3 reads CASSQPREGTGQLYF.

This clone has just a few counts. Mouse germline and gene names are used. The CDR3 end is not reached by the read, which stops 4 residues before it; the germline J gene fills it in. Other DNA sequences in this sample translate to the same CDR3. The rearrangement uses TRBV5 and TRBJ1-1, with a tentative D call TRBD1 (5 bases). V lost 0 bases, J lost 0 bases, and 8 bases lay in between. In germline, CDR1 is LGHNA, CDR2 YNLKQL (reference sequence). The CDR3 runs 15 residues. This chain's CDR3 is CASSQDPGQNTEVFF. The part of the CDR3 DNA that was read is TGTGCCAGCAGCCAAGATCCGGGACAGAACACA.

There are a few counts of this clone. Any gene name here is a mouse gene name. The CDR3 end falls 4 residues outside the read, so it is completed with the germline J gene. The V gene is TRBV5, the J gene TRBJ2-3, with 9 bases matching TRBD1. The CDR3 contains 16 residues. Unmatched junction bases numbered 5, after V lost 1 base and J lost 3 bases. Germline CDR1 LGHNA, CDR2 YNLKQL (reference sequence). CDR3 in amino acids: CASSQGGQGWAETLYF. The sequenced CDR3 bases are TGTGCCAGCAGCCAAGGGGGACAGGGATGGGCAGAA.

In this sample, this clone turned up many times. The genes and germline here are from mouse. The sequence runs out 4 residues before the end of the CDR3; the remainder is reconstructed from the germline J gene. This chain connects TRBV14 to TRBJ2-2, with TRBD1 matching over 9 bases. V shed 3 bases and J 3 bases; nucleotides not matched to a gene: 3. This CDR3 has 15 residues. Looked up from germline, CDR1 is SGHDT and CDR2 is FRDEAV. The CDR3 sequence is CASSSTGGDTGQLYF. The DNA read from the CDR3 is TGTGCCAGCAGTTCGACAGGGGGGGACACCGGG.

This clone was counted many times. Mouse names are used for the genes. The read terminates 4 residues ahead of where the CDR3 ends, so the germline J gene completes it. The sample contains more than one DNA sequence encoding this CDR3. The chain has TRBV1 and TRBJ2-5; TRBD2 aligns across 11 bases. V lost 4 bases to trimming and J lost 3 bases; unmatched junction nucleotides: 0. The CDR3 spans 14 residues. Germline CDR1 and CDR2: NSQYPW and LRSPGD (reference sequence). Here the CDR3 reads CTCSGLGGQDTQYF. The covered CDR3 bases are TGCACCTGCAGTGGACTGGGGGGGCAAGAC.

A word on this clone: Gene names are the mouse ones. The sequenced fragment ends 4 residues before the CDR3 boundary, so the rest is inferred from the germline J gene. The chain has TRBV13-3 and TRBJ2-4; D is undetermined. This CDR3 region has 14 residues. CDR1 NNHDY and CDR2 SYVADS come from the germline V gene. V shed 0 bases and J shed 2 bases, with 7 bases lying between them. Incomplete CDR3 DNA: TGTGCCAGCAGTGATGCAATGGTTCAAAAC. This translates into CASSDAMVQN. The complete CDR3 reads CASSDAMVQNTLYF.